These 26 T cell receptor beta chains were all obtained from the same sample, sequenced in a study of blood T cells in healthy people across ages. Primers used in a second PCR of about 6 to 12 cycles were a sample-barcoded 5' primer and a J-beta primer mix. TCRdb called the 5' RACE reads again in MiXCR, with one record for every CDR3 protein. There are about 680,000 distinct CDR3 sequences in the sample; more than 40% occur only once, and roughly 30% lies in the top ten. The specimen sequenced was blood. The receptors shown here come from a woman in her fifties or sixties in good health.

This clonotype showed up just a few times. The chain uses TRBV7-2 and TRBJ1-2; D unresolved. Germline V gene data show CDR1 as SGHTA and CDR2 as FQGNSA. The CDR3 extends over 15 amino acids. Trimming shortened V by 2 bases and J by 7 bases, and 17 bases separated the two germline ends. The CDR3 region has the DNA TGTGCCAGCAGCTTACCCAGAGGGCTGAGTGCTGGCTACACCTTC. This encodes CASSLPRGLSAGYTF. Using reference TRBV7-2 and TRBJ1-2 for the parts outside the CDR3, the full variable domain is GAGVSQSPSNKVTEKGKDVELRCDPISGHTALYWYRQSLGQGLEFLIYFQGNSAPDKSGLPSDRFSAERTGGSVSTLTIQRTQQEDSAVYLCASSLPRGLSAGYTFGSGTRLTVV.

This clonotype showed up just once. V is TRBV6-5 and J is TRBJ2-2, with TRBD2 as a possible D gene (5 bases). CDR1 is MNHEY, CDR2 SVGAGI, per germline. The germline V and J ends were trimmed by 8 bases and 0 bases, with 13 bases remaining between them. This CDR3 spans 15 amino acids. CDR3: CASGPSGSNTGELFF. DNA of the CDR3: TGTGCCAGCGGCCCCTCGGGGTCGAACACCGGGGAGCTGTTTTTT.

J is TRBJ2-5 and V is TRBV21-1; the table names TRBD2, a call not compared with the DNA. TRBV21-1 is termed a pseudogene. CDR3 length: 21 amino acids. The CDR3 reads CASSKVLSSGRFAPPGETRYF. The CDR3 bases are TGTGCCAGCAGCAAAGTATTGTCTAGCGGGAGATTTGCCCCCCCTGGAGAGACCCGGTACTTC.

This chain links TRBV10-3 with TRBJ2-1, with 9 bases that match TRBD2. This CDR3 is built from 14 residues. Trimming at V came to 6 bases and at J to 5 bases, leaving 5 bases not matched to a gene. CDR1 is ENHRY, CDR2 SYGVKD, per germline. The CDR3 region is CAIRLAGNNNEQFF. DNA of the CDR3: TGTGCCATCAGACTAGCGGGCAATAACAATGAGCAGTTCTTC.

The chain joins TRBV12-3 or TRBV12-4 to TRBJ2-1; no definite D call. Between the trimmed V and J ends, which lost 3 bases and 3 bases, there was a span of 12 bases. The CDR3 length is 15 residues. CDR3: CASSFGGSVYNEQFF. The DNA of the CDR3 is TGTGCCAGCAGTTTTGGCGGTTCTGTCTACAATGAGCAGTTCTTC.

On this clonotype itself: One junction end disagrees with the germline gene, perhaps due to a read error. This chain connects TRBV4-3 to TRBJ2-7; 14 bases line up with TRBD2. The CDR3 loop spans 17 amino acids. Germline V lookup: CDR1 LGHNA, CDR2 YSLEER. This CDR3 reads CASSQGLAGGSSYELYF. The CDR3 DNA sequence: TGCGCCAGCAGCCAAGGACTAGCGGGAGGGTCATCCTACGAGCTGTACTTC.

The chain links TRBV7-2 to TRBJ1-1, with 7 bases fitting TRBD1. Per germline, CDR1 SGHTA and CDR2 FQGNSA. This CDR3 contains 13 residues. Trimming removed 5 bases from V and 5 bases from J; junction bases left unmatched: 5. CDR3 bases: TGTGCCAGCAGCATTAACAGGGGAACTGAAGCTTTCTTT. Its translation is CASSINRGTEAFF.

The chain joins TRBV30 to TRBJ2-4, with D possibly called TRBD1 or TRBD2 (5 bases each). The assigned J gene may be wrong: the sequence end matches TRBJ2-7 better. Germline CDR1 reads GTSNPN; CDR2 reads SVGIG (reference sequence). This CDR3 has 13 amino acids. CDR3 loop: CAWRGLRRNEQYF. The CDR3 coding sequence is TGTGCCTGGAGGGGGCTGCGGAGGAACGAGCAGTACTTC.

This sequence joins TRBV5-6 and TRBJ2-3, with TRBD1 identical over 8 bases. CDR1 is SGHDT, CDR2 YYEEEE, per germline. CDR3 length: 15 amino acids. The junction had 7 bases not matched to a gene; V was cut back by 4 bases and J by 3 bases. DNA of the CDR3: TGTGCCAGCAGCCCATGGGACAGGAGGACAGATACGCAGTATTTT. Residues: CASSPWDRRTDTQYF.

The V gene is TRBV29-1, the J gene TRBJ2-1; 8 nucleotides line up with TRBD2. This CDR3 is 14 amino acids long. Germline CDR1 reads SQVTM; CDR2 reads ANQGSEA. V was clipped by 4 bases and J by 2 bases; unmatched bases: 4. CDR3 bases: TGCAGCGTTGCACTAGCGGCCACCTACAATGAGCAGTTCTTC. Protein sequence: CSVALAATYNEQFF.

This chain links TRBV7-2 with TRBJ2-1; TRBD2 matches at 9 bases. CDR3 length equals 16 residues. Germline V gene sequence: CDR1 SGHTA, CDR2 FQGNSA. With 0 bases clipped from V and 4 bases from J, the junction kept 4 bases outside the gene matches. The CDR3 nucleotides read TGTGCCAGCAGCTTAGCGCCAGCGGGAGGATACAATGAGCAGTTCTTC. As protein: CASSLAPAGGYNEQFF.

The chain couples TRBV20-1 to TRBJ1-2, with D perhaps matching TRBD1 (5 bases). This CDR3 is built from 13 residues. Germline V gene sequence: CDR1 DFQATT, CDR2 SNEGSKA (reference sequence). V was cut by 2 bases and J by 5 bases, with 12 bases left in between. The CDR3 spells CSARLGGTYGYTF. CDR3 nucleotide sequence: TGCAGTGCTAGACTGGGGGGGACTTATGGCTACACCTTC.

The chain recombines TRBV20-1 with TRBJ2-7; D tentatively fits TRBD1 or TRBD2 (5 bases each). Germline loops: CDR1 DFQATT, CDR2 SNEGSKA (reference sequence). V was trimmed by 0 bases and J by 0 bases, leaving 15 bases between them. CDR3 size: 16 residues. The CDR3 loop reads CSARDGWDLNSYEQYF. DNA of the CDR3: TGCAGTGCTAGAGATGGATGGGACCTCAACTCCTACGAGCAGTACTTC.

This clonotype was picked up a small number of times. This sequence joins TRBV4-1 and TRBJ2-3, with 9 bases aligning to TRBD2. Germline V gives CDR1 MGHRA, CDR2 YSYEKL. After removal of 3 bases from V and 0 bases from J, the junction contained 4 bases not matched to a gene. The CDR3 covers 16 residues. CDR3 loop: CASSHPTSGSTDTQYF. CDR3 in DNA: TGCGCCAGCAGCCATCCGACTAGCGGTAGCACAGATACGCAGTATTTT.

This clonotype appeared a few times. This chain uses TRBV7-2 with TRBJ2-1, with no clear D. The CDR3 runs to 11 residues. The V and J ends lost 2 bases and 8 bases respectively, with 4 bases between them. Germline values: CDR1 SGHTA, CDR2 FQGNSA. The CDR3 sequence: CASSLKDEQFF. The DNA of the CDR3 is TGTGCCAGCAGCTTAAAAGATGAGCAGTTCTTC.

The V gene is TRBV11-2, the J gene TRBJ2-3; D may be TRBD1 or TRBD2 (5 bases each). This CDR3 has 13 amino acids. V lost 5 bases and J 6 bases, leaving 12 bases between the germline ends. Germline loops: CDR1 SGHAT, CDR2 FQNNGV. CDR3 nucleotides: TGTGCCAGCAGCGCCCCCGGGGCCGATACGCAGTATTTT. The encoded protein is CASSAPGADTQYF.

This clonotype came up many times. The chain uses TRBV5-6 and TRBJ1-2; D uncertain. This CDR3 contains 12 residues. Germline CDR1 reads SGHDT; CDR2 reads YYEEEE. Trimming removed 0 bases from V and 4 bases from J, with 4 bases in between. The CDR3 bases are TGTGCCAGCAGCTTGGAGGTCTATGGCTACACCTTC. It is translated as CASSLEVYGYTF.

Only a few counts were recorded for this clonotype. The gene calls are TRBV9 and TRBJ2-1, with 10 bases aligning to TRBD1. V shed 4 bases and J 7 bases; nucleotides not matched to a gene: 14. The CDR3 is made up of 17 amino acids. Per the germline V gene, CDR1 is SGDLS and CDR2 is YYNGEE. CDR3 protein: CASSRKTGGGSWNEQFF. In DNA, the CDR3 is TGTGCCAGCAGCCGTAAGACAGGGGGCGGGAGTTGGAATGAGCAGTTCTTC.

The CDR3 DNA is TGCGCCAGCAGCTTGGGTGTGACGGGGAGCACAGATACGCAGTATTTT. This gives the protein CASSLGVTGSTDTQYF. The genes are TRBV5-1 and TRBJ2-3, with D tentatively TRBD2 (5 bases). Germline CDR1 SGHRS, CDR2 YFSETQ. V was trimmed by 0 bases and J by 0 bases, leaving 11 bases between them. CDR3 size: 16 residues.

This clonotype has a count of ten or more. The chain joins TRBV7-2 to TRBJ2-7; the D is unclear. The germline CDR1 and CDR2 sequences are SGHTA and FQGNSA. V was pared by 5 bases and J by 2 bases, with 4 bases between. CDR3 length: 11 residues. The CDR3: CASSRAYEQYF. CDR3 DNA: TGTGCCAGCAGCCGAGCCTACGAGCAGTACTTC.

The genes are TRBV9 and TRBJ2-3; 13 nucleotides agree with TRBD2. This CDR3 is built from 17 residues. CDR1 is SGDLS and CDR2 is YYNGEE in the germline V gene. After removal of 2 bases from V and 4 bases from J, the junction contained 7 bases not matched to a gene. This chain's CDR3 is CASSVRTSGSLADTQYF. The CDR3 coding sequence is TGTGCCAGCAGCGTTAGGACTAGCGGGAGTTTGGCAGATACGCAGTATTTT.

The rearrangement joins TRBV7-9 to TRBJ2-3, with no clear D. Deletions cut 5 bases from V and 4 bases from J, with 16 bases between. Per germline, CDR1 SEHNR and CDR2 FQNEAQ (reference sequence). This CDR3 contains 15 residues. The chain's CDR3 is CASSETPNLADTQYF. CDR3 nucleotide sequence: TGTGCCAGCAGCGAAACCCCTAACCTGGCAGATACGCAGTATTTT.

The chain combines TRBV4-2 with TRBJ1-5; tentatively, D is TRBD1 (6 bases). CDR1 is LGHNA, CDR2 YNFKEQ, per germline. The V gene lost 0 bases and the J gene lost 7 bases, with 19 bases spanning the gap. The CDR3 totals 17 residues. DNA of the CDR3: TGTGCCAGCAGCCAAGATAGTTGGGGTGGGGGCGGACAGCCCCAGCATTTT. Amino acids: CASSQDSWGGGGQPQHF.

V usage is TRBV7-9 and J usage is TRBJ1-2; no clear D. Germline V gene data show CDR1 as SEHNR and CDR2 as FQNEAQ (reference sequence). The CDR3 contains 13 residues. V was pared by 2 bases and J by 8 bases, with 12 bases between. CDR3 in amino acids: CASSLITLGGYTF. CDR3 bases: TGTGCCAGCAGCTTAATCACCCTGGGAGGCTACACCTTC.

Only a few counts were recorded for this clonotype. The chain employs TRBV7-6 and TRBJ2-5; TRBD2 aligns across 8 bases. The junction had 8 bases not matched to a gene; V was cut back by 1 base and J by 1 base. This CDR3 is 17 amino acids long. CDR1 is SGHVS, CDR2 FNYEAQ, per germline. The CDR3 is CASSLGRAGGFQETQYF. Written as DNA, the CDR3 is TGTGCCAGCAGCTTAGGGCGCGCGGGAGGATTCCAAGAGACCCAGTACTTC.

CDR3 sequence (DNA): TGTGCCAGCAGACCGATGAGGGCTAGCGGGAGTGGTAGCACAGATACGCAGTATTTT. Translation: CASRPMRASGSGSTDTQYF. This chain links TRBV28 with TRBJ2-3; the match to TRBD2 covers 10 bases. The ends lost 6 bases at V and 0 bases at J; junction bases unmatched: 15. Germline V gene sequence: CDR1 MDHEN, CDR2 SYDVKM. The CDR3 spans 19 residues.